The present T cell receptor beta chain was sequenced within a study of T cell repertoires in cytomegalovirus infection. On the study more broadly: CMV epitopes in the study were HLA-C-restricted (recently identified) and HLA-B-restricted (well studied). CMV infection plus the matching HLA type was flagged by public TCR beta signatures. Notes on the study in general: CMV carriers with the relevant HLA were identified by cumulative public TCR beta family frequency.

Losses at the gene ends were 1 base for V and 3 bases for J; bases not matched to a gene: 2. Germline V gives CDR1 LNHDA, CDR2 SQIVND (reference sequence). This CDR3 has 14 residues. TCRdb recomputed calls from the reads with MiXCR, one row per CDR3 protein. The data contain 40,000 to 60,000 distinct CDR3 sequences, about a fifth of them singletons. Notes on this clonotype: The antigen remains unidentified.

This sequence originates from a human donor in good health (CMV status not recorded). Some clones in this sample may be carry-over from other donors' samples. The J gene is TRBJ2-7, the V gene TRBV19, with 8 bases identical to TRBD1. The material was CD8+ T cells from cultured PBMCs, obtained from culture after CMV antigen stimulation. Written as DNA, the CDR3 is TGTGCCAGTAGTATAGGCACAGGGGGCTACGAGCAGTACTTC. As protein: CASSIGTGGYEQYF.